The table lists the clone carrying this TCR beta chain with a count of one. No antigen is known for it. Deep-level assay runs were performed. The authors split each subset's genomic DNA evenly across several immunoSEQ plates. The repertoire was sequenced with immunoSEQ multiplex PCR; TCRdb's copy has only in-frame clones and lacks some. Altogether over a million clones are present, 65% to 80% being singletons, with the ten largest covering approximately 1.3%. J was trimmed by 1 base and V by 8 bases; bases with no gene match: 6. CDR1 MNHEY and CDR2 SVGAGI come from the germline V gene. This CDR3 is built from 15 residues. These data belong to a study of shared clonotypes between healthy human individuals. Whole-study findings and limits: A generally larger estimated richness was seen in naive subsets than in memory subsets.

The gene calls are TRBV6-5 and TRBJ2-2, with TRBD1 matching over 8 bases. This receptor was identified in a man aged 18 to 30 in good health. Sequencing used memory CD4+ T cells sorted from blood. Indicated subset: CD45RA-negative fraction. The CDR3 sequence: CASSFGTGNTGELFF. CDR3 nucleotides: TGTGCCAGCTCCTTTGGGACAGGGAACACCGGGGAGCTGTTTTTT.